The 30 T cell receptor beta chains presented below share a single source sample, sequenced in a study of molecular identifiers for immune sequencing clone quantification. TCRdb used MiXCR to reprocess the PCR reads, holding one entry per CDR3 protein. The sample yields approximately 500,000 distinct CDR3 sequences, about 21% seen once. Sequenced: naive CD8+ T cells from blood, with Jurkat cell RNA spiked in. The subset: FACS-sorted CD8+CD4-CCR7+CD45RA+ naive T cells. The receptors originated from a human donor in good health. Some libraries in this study had Jurkat cell RNA spiked in.

As concerns this clonotype: Given a much more abundant clone one base away, this may be a read error. The chain is built from TRBV29-1 and TRBJ2-7; weak D call: TRBD2 (6 bases). Germline CDR1 SQVTM, CDR2 ANQGSEA. The CDR3 spans 11 residues. The ends were cut back, 6 bases at V and 9 bases at J, with 15 bases in the middle. The CDR3 sequence is CSVGTLGGQYF. The CDR3 nucleotides read TGCAGCGTCGGTACTTTGGGGGGGCAGTACTTC.

V and J are TRBV12-3 or TRBV12-4 and TRBJ2-4, with TRBD1 matching over 7 bases. Trimming at V came to 5 bases and at J to 0 bases, leaving 13 bases not matched to a gene. The CDR3 contains 18 residues. CDR3 DNA sequence: TGTGCCAGCAGTCCATCCGACAGGGTGGATGAAGCCAAAAACATTCAGTACTTC. Protein product: CASSPSDRVDEAKNIQYF.

About this clonotype itself: A read error may be the cause here, since a much bigger clone is one base away. The chain uses TRBV10-3 and TRBJ2-7; 7 bases line up with TRBD1. CDR3 length: 13 residues. Germline values: CDR1 ENHRY, CDR2 SYGVKD. Here the CDR3 reads CAISGDSHYEKYF. The CDR3 DNA reads TGTGCCATCAGTGGGGACAGCCACTACGAGAAGTACTTC.

This clonotype was seen at least ten times. This chain connects TRBV13 to TRBJ1-1, with a weak D call TRBD1 (5 bases). Germline CDR1 reads PRHDT; CDR2 reads FYEKMQ (reference sequence). V lost 2 bases and J lost 4, with 14 bases in between. The CDR3 runs to 15 residues. As DNA, the CDR3 is TGTGCCAGCAGCTTACGTGCAGGGAGGTTCACTGAAGCTTTCTTT. Its translation: CASSLRAGRFTEAFF.

This clonotype was observed many times. This chain links TRBV7-9 with TRBJ2-5; D ambiguous. The germline V gene has CDR1 SEHNR and CDR2 FQNEAQ (reference sequence). V was clipped by 1 base and J by 2 bases, with 11 bases between them. The CDR3 length is 15 residues. The DNA for the CDR3 is TGTGCCAGCAGCTTAGTTAACAGAGGTCAAGAGACCCAGTACTTC. Amino acid sequence: CASSLVNRGQETQYF.

The V gene is TRBV11-2, the J gene TRBJ1-2, with D perhaps TRBD1 (5 bases). The CDR3 has 14 amino acids. V gave up 2 bases and J gave up 6 bases, with 13 bases separating them. Germline V gene sequence: CDR1 SGHAT, CDR2 FQNNGV. CDR3 DNA: TGTGCCAGCAGCTTATGGGGGACCGCGAATGGCTACACCTTC. It encodes CASSLWGTANGYTF.

This clonotype has a count of ten or more. The genes are TRBV27 and TRBJ2-7; no firm D call. Germline-derived CDR1 and CDR2 are MNHEY and SMNVEV (reference sequence). The V end was cut by 5 bases, the J end by 0 bases, with 17 bases between. The CDR3 has 16 amino acids. In nucleotides, the CDR3 is TGTGCCAGCAGTAGATCGCCCGAACTACCCTCCTACGAGCAGTACTTC. Its translation: CASSRSPELPSYEQYF.

For this clonotype: A much more abundant neighbour one base away suggests this may be a read error. The chain carries TRBV7-9 and TRBJ2-4; 8 positions match TRBD2. The CDR3 spans 19 residues. CDR1 and CDR2 from the germline V gene are SEHNR and FQNEAQ (reference sequence). The CDR3 protein is CASSPPLAGSPGAKNIQHF. The CDR3, as DNA: TGTGCCAGCAGCCCCCCCCTAGCGGGCTCCCCCGGGGCCAAAAACATTCAGCACTTC.

This sequence joins TRBV6-1 and TRBJ2-7; 8 bases map to TRBD2. CDR3 length equals 15 residues. V gave up 4 bases and J gave up 1 base; unmatched junction bases: 6. Germline values: CDR1 MNHNS, CDR2 SASEGT. The chain's CDR3 is CASSVTSGISYEQYF. CDR3 coding DNA: TGTGCCAGCAGTGTTACTAGCGGAATTTCCTACGAGCAGTACTTC.

The table lists this clonotype with a few counts. The chain couples TRBV6-2 or TRBV6-3 to TRBJ2-7; 8 nucleotides match TRBD2. Per the germline V gene, CDR1 is MNHEY and CDR2 is SVGEGT. The V gene end was trimmed by 3 bases and the J gene end by 6 bases; junction bases not matched to a gene: 7. The CDR3 is made up of 14 amino acids. CDR3 residues: CASSYSGASGEQYF. In DNA, the CDR3 is TGTGCCAGCAGTTATAGCGGGGCTTCCGGCGAGCAGTACTTC.

As for this clonotype: A much larger clone lies one base from this, so it may be a read error. The rearrangement uses TRBV4-1 and TRBJ2-1; tentatively, D is TRBD1 (6 bases). From germline, CDR1 is MGHRA and CDR2 YSYEKL. V lost 4 bases and J lost 9, with 10 bases in between. The CDR3 has 12 residues. CDR3 in amino acids: CASSPTGFEQFF. CDR3 bases: TGCGCCAGCAGCCCCACAGGGTTTGAGCAGTTCTTC.

This clonotype has only a few counts. Here the CDR3 reads CSARPPSGTGSYGYTF. The DNA of the CDR3 is TGCAGTGCTAGACCCCCTTCCGGGACAGGGAGCTATGGCTACACCTTC. The gene calls are TRBV20-1 and TRBJ1-2, with 9 bases fitting TRBD1. The CDR3 is made up of 16 amino acids. Germline CDR1 is DFQATT and CDR2 is SNEGSKA (reference sequence). The junction had 11 bases not matched to a gene; V was cut back by 2 bases and J by 4 bases.

This clonotype was detected ten times or more. This rearrangement joins TRBV4-2 to TRBJ2-7, with 10 bases that match TRBD2. Germline loops: CDR1 LGHNA, CDR2 YNFKEQ. The length of the CDR3 is 14 residues. V lost 4 bases, J lost 4 bases, and 4 bases stayed unmatched. DNA of the CDR3: TGTGCCAGCAGCCCCGGGACTAGCGAGTACGAGCAGTACTTC. This gives the protein CASSPGTSEYEQYF.

This clonotype appeared a few times. The chain joins TRBV19 to TRBJ2-7; possibly TRBD1 for D (6 bases). Trimming removed 5 bases at V and 2 bases at J, with 10 bases between. The CDR3 spans 13 residues. Germline loops: CDR1 LNHDA, CDR2 SQIVND (reference sequence). As DNA, the CDR3 is TGTGCCAGTAGTCCCAAGGGGGCCTACGAGCAGTACTTC. Its translation is CASSPKGAYEQYF.

J is TRBJ2-7 and V is TRBV7-6, with unresolved D. Trimming removed 0 bases from V and 1 base from J, with 10 bases in between. Germline V gives CDR1 SGHVS, CDR2 FNYEAQ. The CDR3 sequence is 15 residues long. The CDR3 nucleotides read TGTGCCAGCAGCTTAGCGGCAGACACATCCTACGAGCAGTACTTC. The encoded protein is CASSLAADTSYEQYF.

A note on this clonotype: Being one base from a much bigger clone, this may be a read error. The chain is built from TRBV4-1 and TRBJ2-1; no firm D call. The CDR3 length is 16 residues. CDR1 MGHRA and CDR2 YSYEKL come from the germline V gene. The CDR3 DNA reads TGCGCCAGCGGCCAAGAGTCCGGCCTACGGAGCAATGAGCAGTTCTTC. Its protein is CASGQESGLRSNEQFF.

The V and J genes are TRBV7-2 and TRBJ2-2, with 16 positions matching TRBD2. Unmatched junction bases numbered 9, after V lost 8 bases and J lost 6 bases. The CDR3 runs to 17 residues. From germline, CDR1 is SGHTA and CDR2 FQGNSA. The CDR3 reads CASWGTSGRVKAGELFF. In nucleotides, the CDR3 is TGTGCCAGCTGGGGGACTAGCGGGAGGGTCAAGGCCGGGGAGCTGTTTTTT.

This clonotype was observed a handful of times. The rearrangement links TRBV7-9 to TRBJ2-7; TRBD1 aligns across 9 bases. The V segment lost 1 base and the J segment 4 bases; nucleotides outside the gene matches: 2. Looked up from germline, CDR1 is SEHNR and CDR2 is FQNEAQ (reference sequence). The CDR3 has 14 residues. The DNA of the CDR3 is TGTGCCAGCAGCTTAGGGGACAGGGAGTACGAGCAGTACTTC. Translating it yields CASSLGDREYEQYF.

The CDR3 protein is CASSNRLAGENTDTQYF. CDR3 nucleotides: TGTGCCAGCAGCAACAGACTAGCGGGGGAGAACACAGATACGCAGTATTTT. The chain links TRBV7-6 to TRBJ2-3; 12 bases fit TRBD2. CDR3 length equals 17 residues. J gave up 2 bases and V 5 bases, and 8 bases lay outside the gene matches. Germline CDR1 SGHVS, CDR2 FNYEAQ.

As regards this clonotype: Being one base from a much bigger clone, this may be a read error. The chain joins TRBV6-5 to TRBJ1-4, with a weak D call TRBD1 (6 bases). CDR1 and CDR2 (germline): MNHEY, SVGAGI. CDR3 length: 16 residues. CDR3 residues: CASSIGQPSLMGELSF. The CDR3, as DNA: TGTGCCAGCAGTATTGGACAGCCGTCCCTAATGGGGGAACTGTCTTTT.

This clonotype was detected many times. The rearrangement links TRBV12-3 or TRBV12-4 to TRBJ1-1; D remains ambiguous. V was clipped by 3 bases and J by 4 bases, with 9 bases between them. The CDR3 has 13 residues. CDR3 coding DNA: TGTGCCAGCAGTTTTTCCAAGGTCACTGAAGCTTTCTTT. This encodes CASSFSKVTEAFF.

This clonotype has only a few counts. The chain combines TRBV2 with TRBJ2-7; D is possibly TRBD1 or TRBD2 (6 bases each). The germline CDR1 and CDR2 sequences are SNHLY and FYNNEI. The V end was cut by 6 bases, the J end by 11 bases, with 17 bases between. The CDR3 loop spans 12 amino acids. The CDR3 DNA is TGTGCCAGCAGCAAAGGGGGGCCGGAAGAGTACTTC. Translating gives CASSKGGPEEYF.

On this clonotype: With a much larger clone just one base away, this may be a read error. The chain carries TRBV13 and TRBJ2-5; 7 nucleotides align to TRBD2. The length of the CDR3 is 13 residues. V was clipped by 5 bases and J by 9 bases; unmatched bases: 9. From germline, CDR1 is PRHDT and CDR2 FYEKMQ (reference sequence). CDR3 amino acids: CASSPAGREAQYF. In DNA form, the CDR3 reads TGTGCCAGCAGCCCAGCCGGCCGGGAGGCCCAGTACTTC.

This clonotype has a count of ten or more. The rearrangement joins TRBV5-6 to TRBJ2-3, with D tentatively TRBD1 or TRBD2 (6 bases each). V lost 0 bases and J 2 bases, leaving 16 bases between the germline ends. The CDR3 is 17 amino acids. Germline CDR1 SGHDT, CDR2 YYEEEE. CDR3 sequence reads: CASSLDGGLSYTDTQYF. The CDR3 nucleotides read TGTGCCAGCAGCTTGGATGGGGGGCTGAGTTACACAGATACGCAGTATTTT. The variable domain in full, with the rest retrieved from reference TRBV5-6 and TRBJ2-3, is DAGVTQSPTHLIKTRGQQVTLRCSPKSGHDTVSWYQQALGQGPQFIFQYYEEEERQRGNFPDRFSGHQFPNYSSELNVNALLLGDSALYLCASSLDGGLSYTDTQYFGPGTRLTVL.

In this sample, this clonotype turned up many times. The chain is built from TRBV28 and TRBJ2-7; 7 nucleotides agree with TRBD1. Per the germline V gene, CDR1 is MDHEN and CDR2 is SYDVKM. V dropped 6 bases and J dropped 1; count of bases not matched to a gene: 6. The length of the CDR3 is 14 residues. The CDR3 loop is CASSDRAVSYEQYF. The CDR3 bases are TGTGCCAGCAGCGACAGGGCTGTTTCCTACGAGCAGTACTTC. The full variable domain, rest sourced from reference TRBV28 and TRBJ2-7, is DVKVTQSSRYLVKRTGEKVFLECVQDMDHENMFWYRQDPGLGLRLIYFSYDVKMKEKGDIPEGYSVSREKKERFSLILESASTNQTSMYLCASSDRAVSYEQYFGPGTRLTVT.

This clonotype was seen a few times. V usage is TRBV13 and J usage is TRBJ2-5; D is possibly TRBD1 (6 bases). V lost 0 bases, J lost 1 base, and 15 bases lay in between. The CDR3 runs to 17 residues. Looked up from germline, CDR1 is PRHDT and CDR2 is FYEKMQ (reference sequence). CDR3 residues: CASSLGGDLGGQETQYF. The CDR3 DNA sequence: TGTGCCAGCAGCTTAGGCGGGGACCTAGGGGGCCAAGAGACCCAGTACTTC.

This clonotype has just a few counts. The V gene is TRBV20-1, the J gene TRBJ1-6, with D possibly TRBD1 on 5 matching bases. Trimming pared 7 bases from V and 5 bases from J, leaving 12 bases between. This CDR3 is 13 amino acids long. The germline CDR1 and CDR2 sequences are DFQATT and SNEGSKA (reference sequence). DNA for the CDR3: TGCAGTGTCGGGGGACCGAATAATTCACCCCTCCACTTT. It specifies CSVGGPNNSPLHF.

This clonotype was observed many times. V and J are TRBV11-2 and TRBJ2-7; 10 nucleotides match TRBD2. The CDR3 is made up of 16 amino acids. Germline lookup yields CDR1 SGHAT and CDR2 FQNNGV. With V trimmed by 5 bases and J by 9 bases, 16 bases remained unmatched. This CDR3 reads CASSPKTSGRLFGQYF. The CDR3 bases are TGTGCCAGCAGCCCGAAGACTAGCGGGCGCTTATTTGGGCAGTACTTC.

This chain uses TRBV19 with TRBJ1-5, with D possibly matching TRBD1 (6 bases). Germline values: CDR1 LNHDA, CDR2 SQIVND (reference sequence). The V gene lost 1 base and the J gene lost 0 bases, with 13 bases spanning the gap. The CDR3 consists of 17 residues. CDR3 amino acids: CASSIVGGQYSNQPQHF. DNA for the CDR3: TGTGCCAGTAGTATAGTTGGCGGACAGTATAGCAATCAGCCCCAGCATTTT.

The rearrangement uses TRBV11-2 and TRBJ2-1; D is undetermined. The CDR3 is made up of 15 amino acids. The V end was cut by 1 base, the J end by 5 bases, with 12 bases between. CDR1 SGHAT and CDR2 FQNNGV come from the germline V gene. The chain's CDR3 is CASSLVSHSDNEQFF. CDR3 DNA: TGTGCCAGCAGCTTAGTTTCGCACTCGGACAATGAGCAGTTCTTC.